The 30 T cell receptor beta chains below were found in one sample sequenced in a study of T cells in Graves' hyperthyroidism and ophthalmopathy. There were TCR beta CDR3 regions amplified from RNA transcripts. When the TCR CDR3 underwent first-round RT-PCR, the HTBI primer set was used. TCRdb itself ran the multiplex PCR reads through MiXCR, one entry per CDR3 protein. This table has approximately 690,000 distinct CDR3 sequences, roughly 15% appearing once. The material sequenced was blood. These receptor sequences come from a woman in her forties or fifties with Graves' ophthalmopathy.

This clonotype has at least ten counts. The gene calls are TRBV20-1 and TRBJ2-4; possible D gene TRBD1, 6 bases. There are 15 residues in the CDR3. Germline V gives CDR1 DFQATT, CDR2 SNEGSKA (reference sequence). V was shortened by 1 base and J by 6 bases, with 16 bases between the two germline ends. CDR3 bases: TGCAGTGCTAGAGTTACACAGGGACCACGAAACATTCAGTACTTC. This encodes CSARVTQGPRNIQYF.

This chain links TRBV4-3 with TRBJ2-1, with 7 bases fitting TRBD2. Germline V gene lookup returns CDR1 LGHNA and CDR2 YSLEER. The junction had 11 bases not matched to a gene; V was cut back by 1 base and J by 5 bases. This CDR3 is 17 amino acids long. CDR3 amino acids: CASSQVLALAANNEQFF. For the CDR3, the DNA is TGCGCCAGCAGCCAAGTTTTGGCTCTAGCGGCGAACAATGAGCAGTTCTTC.

The rearrangement links TRBV12-3 or TRBV12-4 to TRBJ1-4; D is undetermined. This CDR3 region has 13 residues. Trimming left V 2 bases short and J 8 bases short, with 9 bases between. The CDR3 is CASSLNSLEKLFF. CDR3 in DNA: TGTGCCAGCAGTTTAAACTCCCTCGAAAAACTGTTTTTT.

This clonotype was counted between two and nine times. The chain combines TRBV5-1 with TRBJ2-6, with 7 bases matching TRBD1. The CDR3 runs to 16 residues. V shed 4 bases, J shed 2 bases, and the junction held 6 bases outside the gene matches. CDR1 SGHRS and CDR2 YFSETQ come from the germline V gene. The DNA for the CDR3 is TGCGCCAGCAGCCCGGACAGGCAAGCTGGGGCCAACGTCCTGACTTTC. Its translation: CASSPDRQAGANVLTF.

This chain joins TRBV27 and TRBJ1-6, with D perhaps TRBD1 (5 bases). Trimming stripped 3 bases from V and 8 bases from J, with 11 bases between. Germline loops: CDR1 MNHEY, CDR2 SMNVEV (reference sequence). This CDR3 has 14 amino acids. The CDR3 coding sequence is TGTGCCAGCAGTTTGGGACTGAGGGATTCACCCCTCCACTTT. Its translation is CASSLGLRDSPLHF.

This clonotype has ten or more counts. V gene TRBV6-1 combines with J gene TRBJ2-5, with 7 bases matching TRBD1. V lost 5 bases to trimming and J lost 5 bases; unmatched junction nucleotides: 5. The CDR3 sequence is 13 residues long. Germline V gene sequence: CDR1 MNHNS, CDR2 SASEGT. The CDR3 loop is CASSKQGRETQYF. In DNA, the CDR3 is TGTGCCAGCAGTAAACAGGGGCGGGAGACCCAGTACTTC.

This rearrangement joins TRBV24-1 to TRBJ2-6; the match to TRBD2 covers 7 bases. With 2 bases clipped from V and 2 bases from J, the junction kept 2 bases outside the gene matches. The CDR3 contains 16 residues. Per germline, CDR1 KGHDR and CDR2 SFDVKD. In nucleotides, the CDR3 is TGTGCCACCAGTGATTCTACTAGCGCTGGGGCCAACGTCCTGACTTTC. Its translation: CATSDSTSAGANVLTF.

The chain carries TRBV6-5 and TRBJ2-2; D gene unclear. Germline lookup yields CDR1 MNHEY and CDR2 SVGAGI. Trimming removed 1 base at V and 4 bases at J, with 10 bases between. The CDR3 totals 15 residues. The CDR3 spells CASSYLMGSTGELFF. CDR3 DNA: TGTGCCAGCAGTTACTTGATGGGTAGCACCGGGGAGCTGTTTTTT.

At least ten counts were recorded for this clonotype. The chain is built from TRBV27 and TRBJ1-1, with 9 bases identical to TRBD1. The CDR3 is 15 amino acids. Germline lookup yields CDR1 MNHEY and CDR2 SMNVEV (reference sequence). With 1 base clipped from V and 4 bases from J, the junction kept 4 bases outside the gene matches. As DNA, the CDR3 is TGTGCCAGCAGTTTATTCGGGACAGGGCGCACTGAAGCTTTCTTT. Translated, it gives CASSLFGTGRTEAFF.

The chain uses TRBV6-1 and TRBJ1-3; D not certain. Germline V gene sequence: CDR1 MNHNS, CDR2 SASEGT. This CDR3 spans 14 amino acids. Trimming took 10 bases from V and 0 from J, leaving 13 bases between them. The DNA for the CDR3 is TGTGCCATCCGGGCTCTTAGCTCTGGAAACACCATATATTTT. It specifies CAIRALSSGNTIYF.

The sample holds many counts of this clonotype. The rearrangement links TRBV29-1 to TRBJ1-1, with D possibly TRBD1 on 6 matching bases. Trimming shortened V by 7 bases and J by 8 bases, and 17 bases separated the two germline ends. Germline V gives CDR1 SQVTM, CDR2 ANQGSEA. The CDR3 consists of 12 residues. Written as DNA, the CDR3 is TGCAGCGCCTCCCGGGACAAAATAGAAGCTTTCTTT. This translates into CSASRDKIEAFF.

In this sample, this clonotype turned up many times. The chain recombines TRBV2 with TRBJ1-1, with unresolved D. V lost 2 bases, J lost 3 bases, and 4 bases lay in between. Per germline, CDR1 SNHLY and CDR2 FYNNEI. CDR3 size: 12 residues. The DNA for the CDR3 is TGTGCCAGCAGTGAATCGGACACTGAAGCTTTCTTT. As protein: CASSESDTEAFF.

In its sample, this clonotype was seen many times. The CDR3 bases are TGCGCCAGCAGCGTGACGCAGTCCTACGAGCAGTACTTC. It codes for CASSVTQSYEQYF. The chain employs TRBV5-1 and TRBJ2-7; D gene unclear. Germline assignment: CDR1 SGHRS and CDR2 YFSETQ. The ends were cut back, 4 bases at V and 1 base at J, with 9 bases in the middle. The CDR3 is 13 residues long. Filled out from reference TRBV5-1 and TRBJ2-7, the complete variable domain reads KAGVTQTPRYLIKTRGQQVTLSCSPISGHRSVSWYQQTPGQGLQFLFEYFSETQRNKGNFPGRFSGRQFSNSRSEMNVSTLELGDSALYLCASSVTQSYEQYFGPGTRLTVT.

This clonotype has more than one count but fewer than ten. The rearrangement uses TRBV5-5 and TRBJ2-4, with a possible D match to TRBD1 (6 bases). The ends were cut back, 1 base at V and 0 bases at J, with 17 bases in the middle. The CDR3 is made up of 18 amino acids. Germline V gene lookup returns CDR1 SGHKS and CDR2 YYEKEE (reference sequence). DNA of the CDR3: TGTGCCAGCAGCTTGTTTAGGACAGTAGAACTAGCCAAAAACATTCAGTACTTC. It encodes CASSLFRTVELAKNIQYF. Filled out from reference TRBV5-5 and TRBJ2-4, the complete variable domain reads DAGVTQSPTHLIKTRGQQVTLRCSPISGHKSVSWYQQVLGQGPQFIFQYYEKEERGRGNFPDRFSARQFPNYSSELNVNALLLGDSALYLCASSLFRTVELAKNIQYFGAGTRLSVL.

The CDR3 sequence is CASSVGTGTAEKLFF. For the CDR3, the DNA is TGTGCCAGCAGCGTAGGAACAGGGACTGCTGAAAAACTGTTTTTT. The J gene is TRBJ1-4, the V gene TRBV9; D might be TRBD1 (6 bases). CDR1 is SGDLS, CDR2 YYNGEE, per germline. This CDR3 is 15 amino acids long. Trimming stripped 0 bases from V and 7 bases from J, with 13 bases between.

This clonotype was found a few times. This rearrangement joins TRBV18 to TRBJ1-2; perhaps TRBD1 as D (5 bases). V was trimmed by 1 base and J by 1 base, leaving 13 bases between them. Germline assignment: CDR1 KGHSH and CDR2 LQKENI. CDR3 length equals 16 residues. The CDR3 protein is CASSPRLTADNYGYTF. The CDR3 coding sequence is TGTGCCAGCTCACCACGACTGACAGCCGATAACTATGGCTACACCTTC.

In its sample, this clonotype was seen many times. The chain carries TRBV30 and TRBJ1-4, with D unresolved. This CDR3 has 15 amino acids. Trimming left V 5 bases short and J 0 bases short, with 13 bases between. CDR1 GTSNPN and CDR2 SVGIG come from the germline V gene (reference sequence). CDR3 residues: CAWGDGRTTNEKLFF. For the CDR3, the DNA is TGTGCCTGGGGGGATGGGAGAACAACTAATGAAAAACTGTTTTTT.

The table lists this clonotype with many counts. CDR3 region: CASNRGTSYEQYF. CDR3 nucleotide sequence: TGTGCCAGCAACAGGGGGACCTCCTACGAGCAGTACTTC. The chain joins TRBV9 to TRBJ2-7, with 8 bases aligning to TRBD1. The V and J ends lost 6 bases and 0 bases, in that order; junction bases with no gene match: 2. In germline, CDR1 is SGDLS, CDR2 YYNGEE. This CDR3 is built from 13 residues.

This clonotype appeared a few times. The rearrangement links TRBV6-1 to TRBJ2-3; D is undetermined. The CDR3 spans 15 residues. V gave up 6 bases and J gave up 0 bases, with 13 bases separating them. The germline V gene has CDR1 MNHNS and CDR2 SASEGT. The CDR3 here is CASRIERASTDTQYF. The CDR3 DNA sequence: TGTGCCAGCAGGATAGAACGCGCTAGCACAGATACGCAGTATTTT.

The chain couples TRBV28 to TRBJ2-7; tentative D call: TRBD1 (5 bases). V lost 7 bases and J lost 6, with 16 bases in between. The CDR3 runs 13 residues. Germline values: CDR1 MDHEN, CDR2 SYDVKM. Written as DNA, the CDR3 is TGTGCCAGCAAGCCTACAGGACCCCGCGAGCAGTACTTC. It yields the protein CASKPTGPREQYF. The full variable domain, with the rest looked up from reference TRBV28 and TRBJ2-7, is DVKVTQSSRYLVKRTGEKVFLECVQDMDHENMFWYRQDPGLGLRLIYFSYDVKMKEKGDIPEGYSVSREKKERFSLILESASTNQTSMYLCASKPTGPREQYFGPGTRLTVT.

The V gene is TRBV6-2 or TRBV6-3, the J gene TRBJ2-7, with D unclear. CDR1 MNHEY and CDR2 SVGEGT come from the germline V gene. This CDR3 is 14 amino acids long. Trimming cost V 6 bases and J 6 bases, with 18 bases left between them. CDR3 residues: CASSQVVVIGEQYF. CDR3 DNA sequence: TGTGCCAGCAGCCAGGTCGTGGTAATCGGCGAGCAGTACTTC.

In its sample, this clonotype was seen many times. The V gene is TRBV7-2, the J gene TRBJ2-1; TRBD2 matches at 8 bases. Germline V gene sequence: CDR1 SGHTA, CDR2 FQGNSA. The CDR3 runs 15 residues. Trimming took 7 bases from V and 0 from J; bases not matched to a gene: 5. The CDR3 sequence is CASTPSGPSYNEQFF. In DNA form, the CDR3 reads TGTGCCAGCACCCCTAGCGGGCCCTCCTACAATGAGCAGTTCTTC.

The sample holds many counts of this clonotype. The J gene is TRBJ2-3, the V gene TRBV28; 7 bases are a match to TRBD1. The trim removed 5 bases at V and 4 bases at J, leaving 6 bases unmatched. This CDR3 region has 14 residues. Germline V gene lookup returns CDR1 MDHEN and CDR2 SYDVKM. The CDR3 nucleotides read TGTGCCAGCAGTAACTCAGACAGGGCAGATACGCAGTATTTT. This sequence encodes CASSNSDRADTQYF. Filled out from reference TRBV28 and TRBJ2-3, the complete variable domain reads DVKVTQSSRYLVKRTGEKVFLECVQDMDHENMFWYRQDPGLGLRLIYFSYDVKMKEKGDIPEGYSVSREKKERFSLILESASTNQTSMYLCASSNSDRADTQYFGPGTRLTVL.

Many counts were recorded for this clonotype. V gene TRBV20-1 combines with J gene TRBJ2-3; 8 bases are shared with TRBD2. Losses at the gene ends were 0 bases for V and 6 bases for J; bases not matched to a gene: 11. The germline gives CDR1 DFQATT, CDR2 SNEGSKA (reference sequence). The CDR3 sequence is 16 residues long. The CDR3 DNA is TGCAGTGCTAGAGATCGCCGGCTAGCGGGCTCCGATACGCAGTATTTT. This translates into CSARDRRLAGSDTQYF.

The chain has TRBV30 and TRBJ1-2, with a possible D match to TRBD1 (5 bases). Germline CDR1 and CDR2: GTSNPN and SVGIG (reference sequence). The CDR3 spans 16 residues. Trimming pared 3 bases from V and 4 bases from J, leaving 21 bases between. CDR3 sequence: CAWSAGTPIRGYGYTF. Written as DNA, the CDR3 is TGTGCCTGGAGCGCTGGGACCCCGATTCGGGGCTATGGCTACACCTTC.

At least ten counts were recorded for this clonotype. This chain joins TRBV6-2 or TRBV6-3 and TRBJ2-7; 9 bases are shared with TRBD1. The V gene end was trimmed by 4 bases and the J gene end by 5 bases; junction bases not matched to a gene: 0. The CDR3 has 12 residues. The germline V gene has CDR1 MNHEY and CDR2 SVGEGT. The CDR3 is CASSWDRDEQYF. The DNA of the CDR3 is TGTGCCAGCAGTTGGGACAGGGACGAGCAGTACTTC.

The chain combines TRBV19 with TRBJ2-1, with 7 bases fitting TRBD2. Germline V gene lookup returns CDR1 LNHDA and CDR2 SQIVND (reference sequence). J lost 10 bases, V lost 3 bases, and 24 bases had no gene match. This CDR3 has 19 residues. The CDR3 protein is CASSMGLASKLGGYREQFF. Here the CDR3 DNA reads TGTGCCAGTAGTATGGGGCTAGCGAGTAAATTGGGGGGGTACAGAGAGCAGTTCTTC.

This chain connects TRBV18 to TRBJ2-3; a weak D match, TRBD1 (5 bases). This CDR3 comprises 14 residues. V was clipped by 1 base and J by 5 bases, with 10 bases between them. Germline V gene data show CDR1 as KGHSH and CDR2 as LQKENI. This CDR3 is CASSPRQGKDTQYF. The CDR3, as DNA: TGTGCCAGCTCACCACGTCAGGGTAAAGATACGCAGTATTTT.

This clonotype appeared many times. This chain connects TRBV12-3 or TRBV12-4 to TRBJ2-3, with TRBD1 matching over 8 bases. CDR3 size: 16 residues. Germline trimming cut 6 bases from V and 5 bases from J; bases unmatched to any gene: 13. The CDR3 DNA reads TGTGCCAGCAGCCCCGGACCACGGACAGGGCTAGATACGCAGTATTTT. Protein product: CASSPGPRTGLDTQYF.

The chain combines TRBV20-1 with TRBJ1-6, with D uncertain. This CDR3 contains 14 residues. Germline CDR1 DFQATT, CDR2 SNEGSKA (reference sequence). Trimming shortened V by 5 bases and J by 5 bases, and 13 bases separated the two germline ends. The CDR3 protein is CSAPRQGNNSPLHF. In DNA form, the CDR3 reads TGCAGTGCTCCTAGACAAGGGAATAATTCACCCCTCCACTTT.